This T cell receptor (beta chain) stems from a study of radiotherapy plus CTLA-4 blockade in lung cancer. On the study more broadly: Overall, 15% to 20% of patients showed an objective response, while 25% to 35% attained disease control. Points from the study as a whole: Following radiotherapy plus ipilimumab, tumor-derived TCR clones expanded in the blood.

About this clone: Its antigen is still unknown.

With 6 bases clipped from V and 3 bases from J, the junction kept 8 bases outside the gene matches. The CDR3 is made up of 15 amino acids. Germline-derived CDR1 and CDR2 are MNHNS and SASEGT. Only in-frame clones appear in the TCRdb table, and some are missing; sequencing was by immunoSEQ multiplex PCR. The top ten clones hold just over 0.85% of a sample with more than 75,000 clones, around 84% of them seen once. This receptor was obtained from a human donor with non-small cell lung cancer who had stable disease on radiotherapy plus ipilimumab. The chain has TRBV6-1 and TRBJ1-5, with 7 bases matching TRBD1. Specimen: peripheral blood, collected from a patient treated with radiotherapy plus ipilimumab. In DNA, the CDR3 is TGTGCCAGCAGGACCCGGGACAGCGCCAATCAGCCCCAGCATTTT. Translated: CASRTRDSANQPQHF.